This TCR beta chain was profiled in a study of blood T cell repertoires in COVID-19. Background on the study: COVID-19 samples from acute and convalescent phases originated in the United States, Italy and Spain. In each case, the material was cDNA or gDNA derived from T cells, B-cell-depleted T cells, or PBMCs.

Original methodology: Estimation of nucleated cell counts relied on the amplification of reference gene primers. The table came from immunoSEQ multiplex PCR; TCRdb's copy has only in-frame clones and leaves some out. D and trimming were read from the DNA, whereas the V and J calls and clone size are those reported in that table. This sample has 200,000 to 250,000 clones, with about 90% found just once. V was shortened by 6 bases and J by 1 base, with 12 bases between the two germline ends. The CDR3 covers 14 residues. Germline-derived CDR1 and CDR2 are MGHRA and YSYEKL. This TCR was recovered from a woman younger than 30 who had recovered from COVID-19. The chain joins TRBV4-1 to TRBJ1-1; D not resolved. Source material: peripheral blood. CDR3 nucleotide sequence: TGCGCCAGCAGGCCCCGGGCGGGGAACACTGAAGCTTTCTTT. This codes for CASRPRAGNTEAFF.